This T cell receptor beta chain was captured in a study of control samples from healthy donors and cancer patients. The data were produced by immunoSEQ multiplex PCR, yet TCRdb's version contains in-frame clones alone and is incomplete. The sample shows tens of thousands of clones, about 82% of them seen only once. V was clipped by 6 bases and J by 2 bases, with 10 bases between them. The CDR3 spans 13 residues. The sample was blood. This clonotype was sampled from a man younger than 45 in good health. The J gene is TRBJ1-1, the V gene TRBV12-3 or TRBV12-4; a possible D gene is TRBD1 (6 bases). CDR3 bases: TGTGCCAGCAGAAACAGGGCTAACACTGAAGCTTTCTTT. It yields the protein CASRNRANTEAFF.